The 4 T cell receptor beta chains below all came from one sample that was sequenced in a study of blood T cell repertoires in COVID-19. Produced via immunoSEQ multiplex PCR; TCRdb's table is partial and in-frame only. The sample records hundreds of thousands of clones, 80% to 90% being singletons. Specimen: PBMCs or T cells enriched from blood (not recorded which). The receptors originated from a man aged 18 to 30 who had recovered from COVID-19.

The rearrangement links TRBV12-3 or TRBV12-4 to TRBJ2-1; D unresolved. The CDR3 sequence is 11 residues long. Trimming pared 5 bases from V and 5 bases from J, leaving 4 bases between. The CDR3 sequence is CASSVDNEQFF. In DNA, the CDR3 is TGTGCCAGCAGTGTCGACAATGAGCAGTTCTTC.

The chain couples TRBV18 to TRBJ1-6; D is ambiguous. With 3 bases removed from V and 7 bases from J, the gap between germline ends came to 13 bases. The length of the CDR3 is 15 residues. Germline lookup yields CDR1 KGHSH and CDR2 LQKENI. CDR3 protein: CASSPLPPGNSPLHF. CDR3 DNA: TGTGCCAGCTCACCGCTACCCCCGGGGAATTCACCCCTCCACTTT.

V is TRBV10-3 and J is TRBJ2-5; 10 nucleotides match TRBD2. CDR1 is ENHRY and CDR2 is SYGVKD in the germline V gene. V was clipped by 3 bases and J by 4 bases; unmatched bases: 2. CDR3 length: 14 amino acids. The CDR3 protein is CAISDLAGAETQYF. CDR3 bases: TGTGCCATCAGTGACCTAGCGGGAGCAGAGACCCAGTACTTC.

V is TRBV6-1 and J is TRBJ1-2, with D possibly matching TRBD1 (5 bases). This CDR3 is 12 amino acids long. Germline V gene lookup returns CDR1 MNHNS and CDR2 SASEGT. V was pared by 1 base and J by 5 bases, with 5 bases between. The CDR3 is CASSEGQYGYTF. CDR3 DNA: TGTGCCAGCAGTGAAGGACAGTATGGCTACACCTTC.